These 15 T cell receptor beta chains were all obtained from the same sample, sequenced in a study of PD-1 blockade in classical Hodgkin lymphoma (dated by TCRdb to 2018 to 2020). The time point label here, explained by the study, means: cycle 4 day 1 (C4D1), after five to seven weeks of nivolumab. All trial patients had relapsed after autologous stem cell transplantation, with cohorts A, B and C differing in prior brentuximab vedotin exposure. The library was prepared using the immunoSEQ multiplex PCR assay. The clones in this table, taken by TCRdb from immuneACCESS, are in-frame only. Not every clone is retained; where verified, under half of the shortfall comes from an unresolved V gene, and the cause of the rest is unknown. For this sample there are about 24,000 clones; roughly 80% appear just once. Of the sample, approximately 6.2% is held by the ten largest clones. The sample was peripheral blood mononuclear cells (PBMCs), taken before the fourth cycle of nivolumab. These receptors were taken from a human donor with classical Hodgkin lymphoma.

Here the CDR3 reads CASNPSVTSGYNEQFF. Written as DNA, the CDR3 is TGTGCCAGCAACCCATCTGTGACTAGCGGGTACAATGAGCAGTTCTTC. V gene TRBV28 combines with J gene TRBJ2-1; TRBD2 matches 10 bases. The CDR3 has 16 residues. V was clipped by 7 bases and J by 4 bases; unmatched bases: 10. From germline, CDR1 is MDHEN and CDR2 SYDVKM.

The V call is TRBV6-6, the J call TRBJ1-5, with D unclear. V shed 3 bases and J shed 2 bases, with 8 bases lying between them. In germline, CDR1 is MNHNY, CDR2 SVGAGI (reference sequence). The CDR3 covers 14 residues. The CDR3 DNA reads TGTGCCAGCAGTTATGGTCTCGGCAATCAGCCCCAGCATTTT. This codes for CASSYGLGNQPQHF.

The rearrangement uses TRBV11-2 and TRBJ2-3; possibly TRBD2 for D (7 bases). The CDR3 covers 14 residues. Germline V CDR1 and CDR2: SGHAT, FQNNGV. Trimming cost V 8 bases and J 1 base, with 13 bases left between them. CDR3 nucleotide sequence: TGTGCCAGCGACGGGGGGCGGGGCACAGATACGCAGTATTTT. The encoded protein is CASDGGRGTDTQYF. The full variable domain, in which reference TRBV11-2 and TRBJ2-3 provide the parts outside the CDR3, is EAGVAQSPRYKIIEKRQSVAFWCNPISGHATLYWYQQILGQGPKLLIQFQNNGVVDDSQLPKDRFSAERLKGVDSTLKIQPAKLEDSAVYLCASDGGRGTDTQYFGPGTRLTVL.

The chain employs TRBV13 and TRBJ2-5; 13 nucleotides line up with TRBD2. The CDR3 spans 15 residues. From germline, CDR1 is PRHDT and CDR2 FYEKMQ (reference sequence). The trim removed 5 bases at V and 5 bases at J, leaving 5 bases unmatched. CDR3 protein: CASSQGLAGYETQYF. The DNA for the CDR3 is TGTGCCAGCAGCCAGGGACTAGCGGGATACGAGACCCAGTACTTC. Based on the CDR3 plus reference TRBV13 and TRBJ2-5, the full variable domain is AAGVIQSPRHLIKEKRETATLKCYPIPRHDTVYWYQQGPGQDPQFLISFYEKMQSDKGSIPDRFSAQQFSDYHSELNMSSLELGDSALYFCASSQGLAGYETQYFGPGTRLLVL.

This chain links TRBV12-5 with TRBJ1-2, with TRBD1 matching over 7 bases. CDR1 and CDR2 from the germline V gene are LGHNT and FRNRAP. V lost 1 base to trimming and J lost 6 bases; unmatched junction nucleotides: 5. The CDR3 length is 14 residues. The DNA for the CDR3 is TGTGCTAGTGGTTTGGGCAGGGGGTTGGATGGCTACACCTTC. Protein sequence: CASGLGRGLDGYTF. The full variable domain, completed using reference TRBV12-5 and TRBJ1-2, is DARVTQTPRHKVTEMGQEVTMRCQPILGHNTVFWYRQTMMQGLELLAYFRNRAPLDDSGMPKDRFSAEMPDATLATLKIQPSEPRDSAVYFCASGLGRGLDGYTFGSGTRLTVV.

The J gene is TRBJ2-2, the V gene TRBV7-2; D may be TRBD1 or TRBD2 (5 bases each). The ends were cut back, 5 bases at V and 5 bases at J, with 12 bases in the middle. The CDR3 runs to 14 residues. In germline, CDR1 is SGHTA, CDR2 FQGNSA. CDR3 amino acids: CASSQTWGTGELFF. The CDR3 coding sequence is TGTGCCAGCAGCCAAACCTGGGGGACCGGGGAGCTGTTTTTT.

The CDR3 sequence: CASKPNRYTEAFF. In DNA form, the CDR3 reads TGTGCCAGTAAACCTAATAGGTACACTGAAGCTTTCTTT. V usage is TRBV19 and J usage is TRBJ1-1, with D unresolved. V was clipped by 7 bases and J by 3 bases, with 12 bases between them. The CDR3 totals 13 residues. Germline values: CDR1 LNHDA, CDR2 SQIVND (reference sequence).

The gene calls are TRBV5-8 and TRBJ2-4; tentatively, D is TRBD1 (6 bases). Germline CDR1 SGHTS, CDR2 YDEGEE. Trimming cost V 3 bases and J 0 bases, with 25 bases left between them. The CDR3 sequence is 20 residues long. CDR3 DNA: TGTGCCAGCAGCTACTTCCAACCAAGAAAGGGGGTTGGAGCCAAAAACATTCAGTACTTC. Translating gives CASSYFQPRKGVGAKNIQYF.

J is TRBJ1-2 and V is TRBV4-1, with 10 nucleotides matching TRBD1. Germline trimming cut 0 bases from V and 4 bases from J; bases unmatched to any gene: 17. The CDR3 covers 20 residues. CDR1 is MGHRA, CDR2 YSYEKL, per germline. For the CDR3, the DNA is TGCGCCAGCAGCCAAGATAGGGGACCCCGGGACAGGGGAGTTCCCTATGGCTACACCTTC. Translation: CASSQDRGPRDRGVPYGYTF.

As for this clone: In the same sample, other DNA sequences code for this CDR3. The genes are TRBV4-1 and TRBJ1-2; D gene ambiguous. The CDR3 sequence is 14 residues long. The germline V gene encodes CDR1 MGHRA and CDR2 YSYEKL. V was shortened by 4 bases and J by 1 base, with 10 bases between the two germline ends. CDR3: CASSRLGVNYGYTF. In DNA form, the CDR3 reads TGCGCCAGCAGCCGCCTCGGGGTTAACTATGGCTACACCTTC.

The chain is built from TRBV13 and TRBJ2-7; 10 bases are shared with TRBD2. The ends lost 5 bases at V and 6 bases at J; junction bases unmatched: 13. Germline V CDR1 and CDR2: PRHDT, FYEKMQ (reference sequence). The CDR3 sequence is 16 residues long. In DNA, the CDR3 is TGTGCCAGCAGCCCCTGGCTAGCGGGAGAGAGGGGCGAGCAGTACTTC. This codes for CASSPWLAGERGEQYF.

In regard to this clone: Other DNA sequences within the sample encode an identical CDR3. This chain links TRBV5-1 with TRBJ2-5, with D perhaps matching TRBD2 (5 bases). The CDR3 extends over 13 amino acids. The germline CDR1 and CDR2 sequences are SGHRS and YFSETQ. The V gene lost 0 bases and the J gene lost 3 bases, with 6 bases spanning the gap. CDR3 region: CASSLEGEETQYF. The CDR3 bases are TGCGCCAGCAGCTTGGAGGGAGAAGAGACCCAGTACTTC.

Here the CDR3 DNA reads TGTGCCAGCAGTTCCGAATATGGCTACACCTTC. This encodes CASSSEYGYTF. This chain links TRBV28 with TRBJ1-2, with D hard to call. The V and J ends lost 4 bases and 5 bases respectively, with 5 bases between them. There are 11 residues in the CDR3. Germline-derived CDR1 and CDR2 are MDHEN and SYDVKM.

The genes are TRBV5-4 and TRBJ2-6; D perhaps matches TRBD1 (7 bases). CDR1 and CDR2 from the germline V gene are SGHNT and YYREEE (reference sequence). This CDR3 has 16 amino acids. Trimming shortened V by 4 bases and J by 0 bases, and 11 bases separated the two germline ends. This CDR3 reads CASSGGTDSGANVLTF. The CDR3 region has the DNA TGTGCCAGCAGCGGAGGGACAGACTCTGGGGCCAACGTCCTGACTTTC. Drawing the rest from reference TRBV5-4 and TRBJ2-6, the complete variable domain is ETGVTQSPTHLIKTRGQQVTLRCSSQSGHNTVSWYQQALGQGPQFIFQYYREEENGRGNFPPRFSGLQFPNYSSELNVNALELDDSALYLCASSGGTDSGANVLTFGAGSRLTVL.

The CDR3: CASSQPREGAKYEQYF. The CDR3 nucleotides are TGTGCCAGCAGTCAACCCCGGGAGGGGGCAAAGTACGAGCAGTACTTC. The chain combines TRBV7-9 with TRBJ2-7, with a tentative D call TRBD2 (8 bases). V lost 6 bases and J 4 bases, leaving 22 bases between the germline ends. Per the germline V gene, CDR1 is SEHNR and CDR2 is FQNEAQ (reference sequence). This CDR3 has 16 residues.